There are many counts of the clone carrying this TCR beta chain. This specimen comes from a study of low-dose radiotherapy and immunotherapy resistance in tumors. Study as a whole: Cohort 2's total reached 13 Gy over 26 weeks, at 1 Gy per fraction every two weeks.

TRAV and TRBV primers primed cDNA for both TCRalpha and TCRbeta. TCRs underwent 15 to 25 PCR cycles of amplification with a constant-region primer and V-primer adapter. In vitro transcription was used to amplify the isolated mRNA. Using its own MiXCR run on the reads, TCRdb lists one record per CDR3 protein. Of roughly 39,000 distinct CDR3 sequences listed, around 30% are singletons. Time point specified: before trial treatment. Ipilimumab, nivolumab, aspirin, low-dose cyclophosphamide and low-dose radiotherapy were administered to donors. CDR1 KGHDR and CDR2 SFDVKD come from the germline V gene. The CDR3 runs to 12 residues. The germline V and J ends were trimmed by 5 bases and 5 bases, with 6 bases remaining between them.

The specimen comprised PBMCs, sampled before treatment. V gene TRBV24-1 combines with J gene TRBJ2-1, with D hard to call. The TCR comes from a male donor with gallbladder cancer. The CDR3 region has the DNA TGTGCCACCAGTGCTACCAACAATGAGCAGTTCTTC. It codes for CATSATNNEQFF.